This TCR beta chain stems from a study of T cells in Graves' hyperthyroidism and ophthalmopathy. Broader study findings: Ophthalmopathy cases were set apart from stable hyperthyroidism by a 13 V-J model. Peripheral blood also featured most of the thyroid clonotypes expanded above 0.001. Prediction of ophthalmopathy progression came a median approximately 6 months pre-onset.

The TCR beta CDR3 regions underwent amplification using RNA transcripts as the source. Initially, a first-round RT-PCR of the TCR CDR3 employed the HTBI primer set. TCRdb re-analysed the multiplex PCR reads in MiXCR, keeping a single row per CDR3 protein. The sample has about half a million distinct CDR3 sequences, more than 15% seen once. With 5 bases clipped from V and 9 bases from J, the junction kept 6 bases outside the gene matches. Germline V gene sequence: CDR1 KGHSH, CDR2 LQKENI. The CDR3 has 14 residues. In this sample, this clonotype turned up many times. Its antigen is not known. Diagnostic assessment was based on clinical symptoms, serum thyroxine and TRAb, thyroid ultrasound and orbital computed tomography.

The receptor was derived from a woman in her 30s with Graves' ophthalmopathy. The chain employs TRBV18 and TRBJ1-6; 8 bases map to TRBD1. Specimen: blood. The CDR3 loop reads CASSATGGRSPLHF. The CDR3 DNA reads TGTGCCAGCTCAGCTACAGGGGGTCGTTCACCCCTCCACTTT.